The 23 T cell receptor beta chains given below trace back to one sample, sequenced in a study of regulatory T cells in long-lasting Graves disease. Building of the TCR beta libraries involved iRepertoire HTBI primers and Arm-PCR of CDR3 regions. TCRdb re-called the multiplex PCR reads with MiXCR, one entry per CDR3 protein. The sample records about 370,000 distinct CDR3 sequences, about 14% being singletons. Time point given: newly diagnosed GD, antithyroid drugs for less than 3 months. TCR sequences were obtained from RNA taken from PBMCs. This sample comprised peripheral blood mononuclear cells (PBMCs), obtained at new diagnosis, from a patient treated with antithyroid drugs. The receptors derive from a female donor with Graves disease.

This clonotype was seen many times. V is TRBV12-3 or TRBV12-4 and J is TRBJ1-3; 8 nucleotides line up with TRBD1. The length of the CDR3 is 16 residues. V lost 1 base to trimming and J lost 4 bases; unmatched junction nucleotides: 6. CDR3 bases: TGTGCCAGCAGTTTAGATCTTGGGGACAGGGGAAACACCATATATTTT. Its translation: CASSLDLGDRGNTIYF.

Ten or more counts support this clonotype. The CDR3 sequence: CSARVNPRGRYSNQPQHF. DNA for the CDR3: TGCAGTGCTAGAGTAAACCCCAGGGGTAGGTATAGCAATCAGCCCCAGCATTTT. The chain has TRBV20-1 and TRBJ1-5; tentatively, D is TRBD1 (6 bases). This CDR3 comprises 18 residues. V lost 1 base, J lost 0 bases, and 19 bases lay in between. CDR1 DFQATT and CDR2 SNEGSKA come from the germline V gene (reference sequence).

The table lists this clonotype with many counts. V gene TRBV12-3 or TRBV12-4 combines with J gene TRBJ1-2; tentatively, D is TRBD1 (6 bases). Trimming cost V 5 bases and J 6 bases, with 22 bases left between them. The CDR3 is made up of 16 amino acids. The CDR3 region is CASSPLNSGTRHGYTF. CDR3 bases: TGTGCCAGCAGTCCGCTAAATTCCGGGACAAGGCATGGCTACACCTTC.

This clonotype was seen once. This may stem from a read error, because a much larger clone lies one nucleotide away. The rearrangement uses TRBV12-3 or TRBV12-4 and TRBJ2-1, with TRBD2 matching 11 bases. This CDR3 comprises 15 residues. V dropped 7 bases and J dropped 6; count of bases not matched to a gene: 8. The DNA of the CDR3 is TGTGCCAGCAATCGAGTAGCGGGGGGGGTCAATGAGCAGTTCTTC. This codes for CASNRVAGGVNEQFF.

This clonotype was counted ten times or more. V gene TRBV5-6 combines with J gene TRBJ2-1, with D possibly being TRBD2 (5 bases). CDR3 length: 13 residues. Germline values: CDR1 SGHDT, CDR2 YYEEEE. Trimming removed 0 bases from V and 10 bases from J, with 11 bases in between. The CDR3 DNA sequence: TGTGCCAGCAGCTTGGGGACTGCAAGAGAGCAGTTCTTC. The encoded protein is CASSLGTAREQFF.

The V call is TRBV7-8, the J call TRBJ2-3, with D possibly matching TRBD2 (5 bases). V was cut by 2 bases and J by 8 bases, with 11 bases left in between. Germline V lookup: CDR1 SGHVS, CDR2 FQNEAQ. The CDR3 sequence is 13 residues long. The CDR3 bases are TGTGCCAGCAGCTTATCCCAAGAGGGTACGCAGTATTTT. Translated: CASSLSQEGTQYF. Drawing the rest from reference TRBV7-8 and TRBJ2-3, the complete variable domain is GAGVSQSPRYKVAKRGQDVALRCDPISGHVSLFWYQQALGQGPEFLTYFQNEAQLDKSGLPSDRFFAERPEGSVSTLKIQRTQQEDSAVYLCASSLSQEGTQYFGPGTRLTVL.

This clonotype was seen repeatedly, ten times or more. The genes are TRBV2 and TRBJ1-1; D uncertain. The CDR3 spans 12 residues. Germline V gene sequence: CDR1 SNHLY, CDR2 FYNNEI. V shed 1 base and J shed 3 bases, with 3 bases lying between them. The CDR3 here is CASSEGDTEAFF. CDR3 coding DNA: TGTGCCAGCAGTGAAGGAGACACTGAAGCTTTCTTT. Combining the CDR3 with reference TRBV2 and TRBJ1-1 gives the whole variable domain EPEVTQTPSHQVTQMGQEVILRCVPISNHLYFYWYRQILGQKVEFLVSFYNNEISEKSEIFDDQFSVERPDGSNFTLKIRSTKLEDSAMYFCASSEGDTEAFFGQGTRLTVV.

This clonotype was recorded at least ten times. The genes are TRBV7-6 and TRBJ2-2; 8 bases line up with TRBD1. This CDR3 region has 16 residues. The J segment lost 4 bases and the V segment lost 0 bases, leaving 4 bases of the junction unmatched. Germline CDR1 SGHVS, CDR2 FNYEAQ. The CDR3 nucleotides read TGTGCCAGCAGCTTAGCGACAGGGGTCACCACCGGGGAGCTGTTTTTT. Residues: CASSLATGVTTGELFF.

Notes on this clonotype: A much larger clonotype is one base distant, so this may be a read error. The CDR3 is CASSAIAGSGPGGLFF. The DNA for the CDR3 is TGTGCCAGCAGTGCCATCGCGGGATCGGGTCCCGGGGGGCTGTTTTTT. The chain couples TRBV2 to TRBJ2-2, with D possibly being TRBD2 (6 bases). The CDR3 is 16 amino acids. Germline V lookup: CDR1 SNHLY, CDR2 FYNNEI.

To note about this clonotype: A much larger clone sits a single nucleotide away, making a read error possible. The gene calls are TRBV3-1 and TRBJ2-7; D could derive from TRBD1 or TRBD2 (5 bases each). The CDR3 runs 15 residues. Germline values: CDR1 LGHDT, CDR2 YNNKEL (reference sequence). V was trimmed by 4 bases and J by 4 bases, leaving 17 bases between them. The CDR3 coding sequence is TGTGCCAGCAGCCTCCGGGCGCCGGGGCTTTACGAGCAGTACTTC. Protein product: CASSLRAPGLYEQYF.

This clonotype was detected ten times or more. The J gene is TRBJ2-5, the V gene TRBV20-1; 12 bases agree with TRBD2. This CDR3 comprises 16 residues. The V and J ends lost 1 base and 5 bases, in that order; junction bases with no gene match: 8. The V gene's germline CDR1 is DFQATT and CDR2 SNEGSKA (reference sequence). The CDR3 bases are TGCAGTGCTAGAGGACTAGCGGGAGTAAGAGGGGAGACCCAGTACTTC. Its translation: CSARGLAGVRGETQYF.

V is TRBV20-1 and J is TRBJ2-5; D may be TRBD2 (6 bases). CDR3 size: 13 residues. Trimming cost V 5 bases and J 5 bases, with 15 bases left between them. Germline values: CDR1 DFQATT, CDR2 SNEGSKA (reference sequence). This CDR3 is CSARREPGETQYF. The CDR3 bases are TGCAGTGCTCGACGGGAGCCGGGGGAGACCCAGTACTTC.

This CDR3 is CASSYSLAGDETQYF. CDR3 bases: TGTGCCAGCAGTTATTCACTAGCGGGAGACGAGACCCAGTACTTC. The rearrangement uses TRBV6-5 and TRBJ2-5; 11 bases fit TRBD2. CDR1 and CDR2 (germline): MNHEY, SVGAGI. V lost 3 bases, J lost 5 bases, and 5 bases stayed unmatched. CDR3 length: 15 amino acids.

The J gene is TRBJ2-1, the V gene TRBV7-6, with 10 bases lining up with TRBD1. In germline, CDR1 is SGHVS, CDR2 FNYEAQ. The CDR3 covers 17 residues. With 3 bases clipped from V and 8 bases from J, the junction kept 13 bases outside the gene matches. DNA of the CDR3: TGTGCCAGCAGCTTGCAACCCTTCCGACAGGGGGCCGATGAGCAGTTCTTC. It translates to CASSLQPFRQGADEQFF.

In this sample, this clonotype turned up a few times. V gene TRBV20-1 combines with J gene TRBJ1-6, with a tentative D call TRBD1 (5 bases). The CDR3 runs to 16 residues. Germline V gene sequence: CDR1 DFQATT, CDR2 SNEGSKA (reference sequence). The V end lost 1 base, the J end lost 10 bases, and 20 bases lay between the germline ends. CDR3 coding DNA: TGCAGTGCTAGAGTAGGGGCCAGGCCCCAGGACTCACCCCTCCACTTT. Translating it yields CSARVGARPQDSPLHF.

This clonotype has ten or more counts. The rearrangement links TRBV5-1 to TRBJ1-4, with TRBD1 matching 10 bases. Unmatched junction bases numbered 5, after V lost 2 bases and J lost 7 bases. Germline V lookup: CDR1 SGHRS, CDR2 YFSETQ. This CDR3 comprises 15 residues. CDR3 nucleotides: TGCGCCAGCAGCTTATCCCGGGACAGGGGTGAAAAACTGTTTTTT. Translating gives CASSLSRDRGEKLFF.

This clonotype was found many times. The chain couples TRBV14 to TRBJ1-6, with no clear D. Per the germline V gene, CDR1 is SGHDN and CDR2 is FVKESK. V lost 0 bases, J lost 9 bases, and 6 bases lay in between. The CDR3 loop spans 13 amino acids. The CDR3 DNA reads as TGTGCCAGCAGCCAAGATGGAGCTTCACCCCTCCACTTT. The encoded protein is CASSQDGASPLHF.

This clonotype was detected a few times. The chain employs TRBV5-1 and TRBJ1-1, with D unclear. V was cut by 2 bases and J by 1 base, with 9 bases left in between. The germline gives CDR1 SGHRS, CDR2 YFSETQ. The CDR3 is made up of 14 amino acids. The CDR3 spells CASSLGSTNTEAFF. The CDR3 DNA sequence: TGCGCCAGCAGCTTAGGTTCCACGAACACTGAAGCTTTCTTT.

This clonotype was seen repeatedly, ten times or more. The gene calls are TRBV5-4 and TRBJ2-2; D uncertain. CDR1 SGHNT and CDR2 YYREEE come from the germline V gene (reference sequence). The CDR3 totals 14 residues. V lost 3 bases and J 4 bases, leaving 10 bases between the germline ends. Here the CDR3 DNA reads TGTGCCAGCAGCTACATCGACGTCACCGGGGAGCTGTTTTTT. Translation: CASSYIDVTGELFF.

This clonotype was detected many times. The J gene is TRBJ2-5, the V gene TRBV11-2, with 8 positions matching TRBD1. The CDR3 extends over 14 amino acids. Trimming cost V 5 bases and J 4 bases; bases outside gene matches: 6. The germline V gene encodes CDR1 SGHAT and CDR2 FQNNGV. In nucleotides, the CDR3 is TGTGCCAGCAGCCCCGGACAGGGTGGAGAGACCCAGTACTTC. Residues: CASSPGQGGETQYF.

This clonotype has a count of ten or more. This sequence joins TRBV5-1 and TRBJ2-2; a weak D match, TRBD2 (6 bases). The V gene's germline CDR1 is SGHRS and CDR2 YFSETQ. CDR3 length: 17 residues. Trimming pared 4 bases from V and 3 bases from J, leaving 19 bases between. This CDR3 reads CASSGGVGGTDTGELFF. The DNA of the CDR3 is TGCGCCAGCAGCGGAGGAGTCGGGGGTACGGACACCGGGGAGCTGTTTTTT.

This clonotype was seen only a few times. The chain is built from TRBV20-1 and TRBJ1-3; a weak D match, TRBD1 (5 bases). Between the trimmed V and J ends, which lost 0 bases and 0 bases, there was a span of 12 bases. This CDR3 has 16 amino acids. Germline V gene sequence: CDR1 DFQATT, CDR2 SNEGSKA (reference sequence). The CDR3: CSARDQGFSSGNTIYF. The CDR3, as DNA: TGCAGTGCTAGAGATCAGGGTTTCAGCTCTGGAAACACCATATATTTT.

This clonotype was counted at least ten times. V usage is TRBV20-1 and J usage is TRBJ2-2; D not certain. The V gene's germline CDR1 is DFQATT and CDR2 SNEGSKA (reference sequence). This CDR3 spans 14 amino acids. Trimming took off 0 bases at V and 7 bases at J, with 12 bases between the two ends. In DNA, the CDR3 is TGCAGTGCTAGAGACTTAACAAGTCTCGGGGAGCTGTTTTTT. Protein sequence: CSARDLTSLGELFF.